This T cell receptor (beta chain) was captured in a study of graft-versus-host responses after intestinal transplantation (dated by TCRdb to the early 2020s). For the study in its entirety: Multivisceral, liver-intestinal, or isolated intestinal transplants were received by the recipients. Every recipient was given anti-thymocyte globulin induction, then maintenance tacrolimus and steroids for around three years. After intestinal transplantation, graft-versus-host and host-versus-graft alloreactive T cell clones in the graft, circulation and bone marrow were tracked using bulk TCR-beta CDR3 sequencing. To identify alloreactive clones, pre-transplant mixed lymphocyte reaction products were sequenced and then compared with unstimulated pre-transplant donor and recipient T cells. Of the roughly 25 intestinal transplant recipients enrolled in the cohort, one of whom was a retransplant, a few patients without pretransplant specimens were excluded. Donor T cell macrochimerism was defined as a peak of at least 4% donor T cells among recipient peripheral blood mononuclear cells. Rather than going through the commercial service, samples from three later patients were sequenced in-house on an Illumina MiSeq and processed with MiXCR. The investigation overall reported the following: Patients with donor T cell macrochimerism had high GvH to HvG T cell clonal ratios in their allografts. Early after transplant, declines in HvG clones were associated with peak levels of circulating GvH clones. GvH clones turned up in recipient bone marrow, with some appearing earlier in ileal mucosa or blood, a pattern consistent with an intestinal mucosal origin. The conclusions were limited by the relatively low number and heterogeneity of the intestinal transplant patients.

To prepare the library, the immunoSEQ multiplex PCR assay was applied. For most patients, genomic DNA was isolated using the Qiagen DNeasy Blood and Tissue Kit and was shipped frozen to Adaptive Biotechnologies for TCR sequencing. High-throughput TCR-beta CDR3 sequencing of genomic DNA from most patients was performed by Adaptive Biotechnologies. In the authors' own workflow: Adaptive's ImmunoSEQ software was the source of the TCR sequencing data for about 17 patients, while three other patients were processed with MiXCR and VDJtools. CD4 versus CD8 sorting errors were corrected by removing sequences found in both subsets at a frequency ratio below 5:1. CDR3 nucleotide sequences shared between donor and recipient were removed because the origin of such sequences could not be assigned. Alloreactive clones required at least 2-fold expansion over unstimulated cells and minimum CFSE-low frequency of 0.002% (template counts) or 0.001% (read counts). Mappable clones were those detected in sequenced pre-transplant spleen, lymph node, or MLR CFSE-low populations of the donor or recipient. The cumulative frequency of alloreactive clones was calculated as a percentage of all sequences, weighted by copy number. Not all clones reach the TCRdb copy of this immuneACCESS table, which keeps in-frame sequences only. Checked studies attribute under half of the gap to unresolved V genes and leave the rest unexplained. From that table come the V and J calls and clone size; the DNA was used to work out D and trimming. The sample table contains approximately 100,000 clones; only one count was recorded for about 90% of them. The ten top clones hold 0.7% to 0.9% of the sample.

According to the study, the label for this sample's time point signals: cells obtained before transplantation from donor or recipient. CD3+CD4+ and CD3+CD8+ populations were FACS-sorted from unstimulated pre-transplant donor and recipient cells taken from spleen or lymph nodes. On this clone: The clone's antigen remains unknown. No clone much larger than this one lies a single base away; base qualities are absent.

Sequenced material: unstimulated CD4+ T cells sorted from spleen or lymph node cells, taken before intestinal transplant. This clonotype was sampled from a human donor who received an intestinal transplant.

This receptor carries the CDR3 CASSLGRGEGTEAFF. The bases read TGTGCCAGCAGCCTCGGGAGGGGGGAAGGCACTGAAGCTTTCTTT. The sequence is built from TRBV5-4 and TRBJ1-1; matching of 6 bases hints at TRBD1 as the D gene. The CDR3 runs 15 residues from the cysteine to the phenylalanine. The only DNA kept is the CDR3, 45 bases in frame from the first base. Sequences SGHNT (CDR1) and YYREEE (CDR2) are obtained from the germline V gene (reference sequence). Relative to germline, V is 4 bases shorter and J is 4 bases shorter, with 17 bases between their ends.